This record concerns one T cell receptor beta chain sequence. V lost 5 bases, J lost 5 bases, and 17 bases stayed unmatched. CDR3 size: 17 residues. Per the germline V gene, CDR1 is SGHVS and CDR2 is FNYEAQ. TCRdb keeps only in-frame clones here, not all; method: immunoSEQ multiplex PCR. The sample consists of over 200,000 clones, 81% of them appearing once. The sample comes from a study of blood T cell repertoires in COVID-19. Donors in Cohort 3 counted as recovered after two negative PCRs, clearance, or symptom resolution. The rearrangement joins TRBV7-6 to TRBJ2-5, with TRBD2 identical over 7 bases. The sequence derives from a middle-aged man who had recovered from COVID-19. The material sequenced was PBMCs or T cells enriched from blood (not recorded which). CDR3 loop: CASSSGHPGSGTETQYF. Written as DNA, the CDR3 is TGTGCCAGCAGCAGCGGGCACCCGGGGAGCGGGACGGAGACCCAGTACTTC.